The entry that follows covers one T cell receptor (beta chain) sequence. Its cognate antigen is unknown. The source of the sample is a study of OX40 agonist ivuxolimab in advanced cancers. TCRdb keeps only in-frame clones here, not all; method: immunoSEQ multiplex PCR. Among roughly 100,000 clones listed, roughly 84% were seen once. Study-wide results and limits: Certain nonresponders additionally had low normalized T-cell clonal expansion. In the 0.1 to 3.0 mg/kg range, CD4+ and CD8+ blood T cells had expanded clonally by week 6.

Germline CDR1 reads MNHNY; CDR2 reads SVGAGI (reference sequence). V gave up 3 bases and J gave up 1 base, with 12 bases separating them. CDR3 length equals 15 residues. This receptor was identified in an adult with an advanced solid tumor such as melanoma, head and neck, liver or kidney cancer. The V gene is TRBV6-6, the J gene TRBJ1-1; the D is unclear. Specimen: CD4+ or CD8+ T cells sorted from blood, collected in a trial of the OX40 agonist ivuxolimab. CDR3 in amino acids: CASSYRAERNTEAFF. The CDR3 DNA is TGTGCCAGCAGTTATCGGGCGGAGAGGAACACTGAAGCTTTCTTT.